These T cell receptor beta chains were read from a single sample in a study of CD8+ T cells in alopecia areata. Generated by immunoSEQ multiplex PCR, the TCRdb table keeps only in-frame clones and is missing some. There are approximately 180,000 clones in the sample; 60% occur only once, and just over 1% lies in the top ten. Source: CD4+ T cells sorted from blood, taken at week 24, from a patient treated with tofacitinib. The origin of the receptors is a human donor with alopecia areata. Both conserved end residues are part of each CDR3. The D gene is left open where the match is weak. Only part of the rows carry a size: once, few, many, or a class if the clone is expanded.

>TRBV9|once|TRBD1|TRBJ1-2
CASSDTGAQHF
TGTGCCAGCAGCGATACAGGGGCCCAGCATTTC
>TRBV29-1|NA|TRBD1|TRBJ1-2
CSFDRGQGGYTF
TGCAGCTTTGACAGGGGGCAAGGGGGCTACACCTTC
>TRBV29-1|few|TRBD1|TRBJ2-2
CSVDRGRTGELFF
TGCAGCGTAGACAGGGGGAGGACCGGGGAGCTGTTTTTT
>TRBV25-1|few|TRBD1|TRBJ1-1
CASSEMGQGKDTEAFF
TGTGCCAGCAGTGAAATGGGACAGGGAAAGGACACTGAAGCTTTCTTT
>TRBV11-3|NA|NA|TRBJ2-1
CASRSGNEQFF
TGTGCCAGTCGATCGGGGAATGAGCAGTTCTTC
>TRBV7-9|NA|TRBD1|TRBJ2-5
CASSPGTGVQETQYF
TGTGCCAGCAGCCCCGGGACAGGAGTACAAGAGACCCAGTACTTC
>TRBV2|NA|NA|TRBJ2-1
CASSVQGKEFF
TGTGCCAGCAGTGTCCAGGGGAAGGAGTTCTTC
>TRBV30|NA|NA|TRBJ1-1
CAWSVAGMNTEAFF
TGTGCCTGGAGTGTTGCAGGGATGAACACTGAAGCTTTCTTT
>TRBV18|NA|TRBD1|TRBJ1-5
CASSPGTVNQPQHF
TGTGCCAGCTCACCCGGGACAGTTAATCAGCCCCAGCATTTT
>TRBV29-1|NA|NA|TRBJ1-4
CSAGTVEEKLFF
TGCAGCGCTGGAACTGTGGAGGAAAAACTGTTTTTT
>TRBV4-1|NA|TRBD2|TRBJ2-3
CASSQDPAGGPTDTQYF
TGCGCCAGCAGCCAAGATCCGGCGGGGGGGCCCACAGATACGCAGTATTTT
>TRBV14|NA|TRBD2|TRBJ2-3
CASSQGLAVGTDTQYF
TGTGCCAGCAGCCAAGGGCTAGCGGTCGGCACAGATACGCAGTATTTT
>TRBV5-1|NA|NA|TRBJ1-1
CASSLDHRNTEAFF
TGCGCCAGCAGCTTGGATCACCGCAACACTGAAGCTTTCTTT
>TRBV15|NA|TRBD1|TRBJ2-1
CATRRDRGNNEQFF
TGTGCCACCAGGAGGGACAGGGGTAACAATGAGCAGTTCTTC
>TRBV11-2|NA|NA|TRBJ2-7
CASSPLGTSYEQYF
TGTGCCAGCAGTCCTTTAGGGACCTCCTACGAGCAGTACTTC
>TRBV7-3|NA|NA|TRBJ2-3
CASSLSGAGDTQYF
TGTGCCAGCAGCTTAAGCGGGGCGGGGGATACGCAGTATTTT
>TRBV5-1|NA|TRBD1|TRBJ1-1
CASRIQGAENTEAFF
TGCGCCAGCAGGATACAGGGGGCGGAGAACACTGAAGCTTTCTTT
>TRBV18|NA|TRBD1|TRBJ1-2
CASSPLDRANYGYTF
TGTGCCAGCTCACCACTTGACAGGGCGAACTATGGCTACACCTTC
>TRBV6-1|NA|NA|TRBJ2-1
CANSDSDYNEQFF
TGTGCCAACAGTGACAGCGACTACAATGAGCAGTTCTTC
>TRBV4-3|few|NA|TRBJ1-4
CASSQDRWQTNEKLFF
TGCGCCAGCAGCCAAGATCGGTGGCAGACAAATGAAAAACTGTTTTTT
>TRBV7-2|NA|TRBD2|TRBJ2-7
CASSIFGLAEYEQYF
TGTGCCAGCAGCATCTTCGGACTAGCGGAATACGAGCAGTACTTC
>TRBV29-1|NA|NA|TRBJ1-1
CSVHGLLNTEAFF
TGCAGCGTCCATGGGTTACTGAACACTGAAGCTTTCTTT
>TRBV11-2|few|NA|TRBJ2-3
CASSLGVKADTQYF
TGTGCCAGCAGCTTAGGAGTGAAGGCAGATACGCAGTATTTT
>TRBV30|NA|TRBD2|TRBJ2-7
CAWSVRGGSYEQYF
TGTGCCTGGAGTGTACGGGGGGGCTCCTACGAGCAGTACTTC
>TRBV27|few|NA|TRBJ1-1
CASSLSEGNTEAFF
TGTGCCAGCAGTTTAAGTGAGGGGAACACTGAAGCTTTCTTT
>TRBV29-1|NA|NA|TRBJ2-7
CSVEDRKGEQYF
TGCAGCGTTGAAGATCGTAAGGGCGAGCAGTACTTC
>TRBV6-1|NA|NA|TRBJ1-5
CASSDGQGGYQPQHF
TGTGCCAGCAGTGATGGGCAAGGCGGTTACCAGCCCCAGCATTTT
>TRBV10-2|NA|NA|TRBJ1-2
CASSESGTQYGYTF
TGCGCCAGCAGTGAGTCCGGGACACAATATGGCTACACCTTC
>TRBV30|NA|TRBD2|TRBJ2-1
CAWSGLAGTEQFF
TGTGCCTGGAGTGGACTAGCGGGGACTGAGCAGTTCTTC
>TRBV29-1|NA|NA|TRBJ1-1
CSVAGRVDLNTEAFF
TGCAGCGTGGCTGGCCGGGTAGACTTGAACACTGAAGCTTTCTTT
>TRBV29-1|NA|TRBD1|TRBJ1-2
CSVPGTGKWGYTF
TGCAGCGTTCCCGGGACAGGCAAATGGGGCTACACCTTC
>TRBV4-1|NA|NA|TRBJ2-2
CASSQAGGELFF
TGCGCCAGCAGCCAAGCGGGGGGGGAGCTGTTTTTT
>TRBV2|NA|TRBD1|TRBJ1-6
CASSVYRGPDSPLHF
TGTGCCAGCAGTGTCTACAGGGGGCCTGATTCACCCCTCCACTTT
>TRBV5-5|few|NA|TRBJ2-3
CASSLEGLMDTQYF
TGTGCCAGCAGCTTGGAAGGCCTAATGGATACGCAGTATTTT
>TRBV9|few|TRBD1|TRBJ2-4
CASSAGLVGDSLAKNIQYF
TGTGCCAGCAGCGCTGGGTTGGTGGGGGACAGCCTAGCCAAAAACATTCAGTACTTC
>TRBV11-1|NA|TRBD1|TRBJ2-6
CASSPGTGASSGANVLTF
TGTGCCAGCAGCCCGGGGACAGGGGCGAGCTCTGGGGCCAACGTCCTGACTTTC
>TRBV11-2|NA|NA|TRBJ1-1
CATPVTGTEAFF
TGTGCCACACCTGTCACCGGGACTGAAGCTTTCTTT
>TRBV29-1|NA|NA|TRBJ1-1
CSVEGLMNTEAFF
TGCAGCGTTGAGGGGTTAATGAACACTGAAGCTTTCTTT
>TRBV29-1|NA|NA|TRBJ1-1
CSVLRGWNTEAFF
TGCAGCGTTCTTAGGGGATGGAACACTGAAGCTTTCTTT
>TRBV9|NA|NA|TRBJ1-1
CASSVGPPNTEAFF
TGTGCCAGCAGCGTAGGGCCTCCGAACACTGAAGCTTTCTTT
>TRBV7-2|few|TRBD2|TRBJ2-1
CASSFLSGGAVEQFF
TGTGCCAGCAGCTTCCTCAGCGGGGGGGCCGTTGAGCAGTTCTTC
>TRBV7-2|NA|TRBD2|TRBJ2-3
CASSYQTSGGTDTQYF
TGTGCCAGCAGCTACCAGACTAGCGGGGGCACAGATACGCAGTATTTT